This is a list of T cell receptor beta chains from one sample in a study of blood T cell repertoires in COVID-19. Sequencing was performed with immunoSEQ multiplex PCR; in TCRdb, only in-frame clones are kept and a portion is missing. The sample has roughly 170,000 clones; 70% to 90% are singletons. The sample comprised peripheral blood. These receptors were collected from a man in his forties or fifties with active or convalescent COVID-19. CDR3s include the opening cysteine and the closing phenylalanine or tryptophan. A D gene is named only where the DNA matches it firmly. Only some rows state a clone size, as once, few, many or a class for expanded clones.

>-|TRBJ1-2|TRBD1|TRBV28|16
CASGPETGGESYGYTF
TGTGCCAGCGGGCCCGAGACAGGGGGCGAGAGCTATGGCTACACCTTC
>-|TRBJ1-3|TRBD1|TRBV7-9|14
CASTQGVGGNTIYF
TGTGCCAGCACTCAGGGGGTTGGTGGAAACACCATATATTTT
>-|TRBJ2-1|-|TRBV4-3|15
CASSQESQANNEQFF
TGCGCCAGCAGCCAAGAGAGCCAGGCCAACAATGAGCAGTTCTTC
>-|TRBJ1-5|-|TRBV6-5|14
CASSYDSRGQPQHF
TGTGCCAGCAGTTACGACTCTCGCGGTCAGCCCCAGCATTTT
>-|TRBJ2-1|-|TRBV6-1|14
CASSEVSRGSEQFF
TGTGCCAGCAGTGAAGTATCGCGGGGTTCTGAGCAGTTCTTC
>-|TRBJ1-5|TRBD1|TRBV19|15
CASMGTGGVNQPQHF
TGTGCCAGTATGGGAACAGGGGGCGTAAATCAGCCCCAGCATTTT
>-|TRBJ1-3|-|TRBV6-5|15
CASSNGGNSGNTIYF
TGTGCCAGCAGCAACGGGGGAAACTCTGGAAACACCATATATTTT
>few|TRBJ2-1|TRBD2|TRBV6-4|15
CASSESGGIGNEQFF
TGTGCCAGCAGTGAATCGGGGGGGATTGGGAATGAGCAGTTCTTC
>-|TRBJ1-2|-|TRBV24-1|14
CATSGGIQNYGYTF
TGTGCCACCAGTGGGGGCATCCAAAACTATGGCTACACCTTC
>-|TRBJ2-7|-|TRBV11-3|13
CASTLDQTYEQYF
TGTGCCAGCACCTTAGACCAAACCTACGAGCAGTACTTC
>once|TRBJ1-4|-|TRBV10-3|14
CAISDHGGNEKLFF
TGTGCCATCAGTGACCACGGGGGTAATGAAAAACTGTTTTTT
>few|TRBJ1-5|-|TRBV2|13
CASTGTRDQPQHF
TGTGCCAGCACAGGGACTCGGGATCAGCCCCAGCATTTT
>-|TRBJ1-4|-|TRBV4-3|13
CASSTAYYEKLFF
TGCGCCAGCAGTACAGCATACTATGAAAAACTGTTTTTT
>-|TRBJ2-7|-|TRBV5-4|15
CASSSLRAGVHEQYF
TGTGCCAGCAGCTCCCTCAGGGCAGGGGTCCACGAGCAGTACTTC
>few|TRBJ1-3|-|TRBV7-9|14
CASSSTGFVDTIYF
TGTGCCAGCAGTTCAACAGGGTTTGTGGACACCATATATTTT
>-|TRBJ1-3|-|TRBV7-3|16
CASSLGPGTTGNTIYF
TGTGCCAGCAGCTTAGGCCCAGGGACAACAGGAAACACCATATATTTT
>-|TRBJ1-5|-|TRBV2|15
CASSGPRGENQPQHF
TGTGCCAGCAGTGGCCCCCGGGGGGAGAATCAGCCCCAGCATTTT
>once|TRBJ1-2|-|TRBV7-2|15
CASSLATLPGGGYTF
TGTGCCAGCAGCTTAGCTACCCTCCCCGGGGGGGGCTACACCTTC
>-|TRBJ1-6|-|TRBV6-2/TRBV6-3|15
CASRYRDKLYSPLHF
TGTGCCAGCAGGTACCGGGACAAACTCTATTCACCCCTCCACTTT
>once|TRBJ2-2|TRBD1|TRBV5-3|13
CARSSQGSGELFF
TGTGCCAGAAGCTCACAGGGGTCCGGGGAGCTGTTTTTT
>-|TRBJ2-5|-|TRBV12-5|16
CASGLVRPGWKETQYF
TGTGCTAGTGGTTTGGTACGCCCAGGGTGGAAAGAGACCCAGTACTTC
>-|TRBJ2-5|-|TRBV12-5|16
CASGAPTLTARGTQYF
TGTGCTAGTGGTGCCCCTACTTTGACAGCTAGGGGGACCCAGTACTTC
>-|TRBJ1-1|-|TRBV5-1|15
CASSLATVSHTEAFF
TGCGCCAGCAGCTTGGCTACAGTATCACACACTGAAGCTTTCTTT
>-|TRBJ1-6|-|TRBV11-2|16
CASSFLQGFSNSPLHF
TGTGCCAGCAGCTTCCTACAGGGCTTTTCTAATTCACCCCTCCACTTT
>-|TRBJ2-7|-|TRBV18|13
CASSRGGSYEQYF
TGTGCCAGCTCACGCGGCGGTTCCTACGAGCAGTACTTC
>-|TRBJ2-1|TRBD2|TRBV7-7|16
CASSPTSGGSYNEQFF
TGTGCTAGCAGCCCCACTAGCGGGGGGTCCTACAATGAGCAGTTCTTC
>-|TRBJ1-1|-|TRBV6-6|15
CASSYGAGMNTEAFF
TGTGCCAGCAGTTACGGGGCAGGCATGAACACTGAAGCTTTCTTT
>-|TRBJ2-1|TRBD2|TRBV12-3/TRBV12-4|12
CAIGGTLNEQFF
TGTGCCATCGGGGGGACTCTCAATGAGCAGTTCTTC
>-|TRBJ1-2|-|TRBV24-1|13
CATSEAGYYGYTF
TGTGCCACCAGTGAGGCGGGGTACTACGGCTACACCTTC
>-|TRBJ2-2|TRBD1|TRBV12-5|15
CASGLGQGYDGELFF
TGTGCTAGTGGTTTGGGACAGGGTTACGACGGGGAGCTGTTTTTT
>-|TRBJ2-5|-|TRBV18|16
CASSPPSGLNPETQYF
TGTGCCAGCTCACCACCGAGCGGTTTAAACCCAGAGACCCAGTACTTC
>-|TRBJ1-5|-|TRBV2|13
CASKETGVQPQHF
TGTGCCAGCAAGGAAACAGGAGTTCAGCCCCAGCATTTT
>-|TRBJ2-3|TRBD2|TRBV7-9|16
CASSQVSGGATDTQYF
TGTGCCAGCAGCCAAGTTAGCGGGGGGGCCACAGATACGCAGTATTTT
>few|TRBJ1-6|TRBD1|TRBV19|13
CASQGQGRSPLHF
TGTGCCAGTCAGGGACAGGGTCGTTCACCCCTCCACTTT
>-|TRBJ2-1|TRBD2|TRBV6-1|21
CASSEVHLLAGGPRSYNEQFF
TGTGCCAGCAGTGAAGTCCACCTTCTCGCGGGGGGGCCAAGGTCCTACAATGAGCAGTTCTTC
>-|TRBJ1-6|TRBD1|TRBV3-1/TRBV3-2|17
CASSLRTGGLWNSPLHF
TGTGCCAGCAGCCTTCGGACAGGGGGCTTATGGAATTCACCCCTCCACTTT
>-|TRBJ2-3|-|TRBV6-4|14
CASRTPPGSDTQYF
TGTGCCAGCAGGACACCCCCAGGGTCAGATACGCAGTATTTT
>-|TRBJ1-2|TRBD1|TRBV7-8|13
CASSWDSVYGYTF
TGTGCCAGCAGCTGGGACAGCGTCTATGGCTACACCTTC
>-|TRBJ2-1|-|TRBV4-2|13
CASSQRTDNEQFF
TGTGCCAGCAGCCAACGGACAGATAATGAGCAGTTCTTC
>-|TRBJ2-1|TRBD1|TRBV5-4|13
CASSFDRADEQFF
TGTGCCAGCAGCTTCGACAGGGCTGATGAGCAGTTCTTC
>-|TRBJ2-1|TRBD1|TRBV6-5|15
CASGAGDRVNNEQFF
TGTGCCAGCGGAGCAGGCGACAGGGTTAACAATGAGCAGTTCTTC
>-|TRBJ1-6|-|TRBV6-5|13
CAAGSGFNSPLHF
TGTGCAGCCGGGTCTGGTTTTAATTCACCCCTCCACTTT
>once|TRBJ1-5|-|TRBV5-6|13
CASSWRAGQPQHF
TGTGCCAGCAGCTGGAGGGCGGGGCAGCCCCAGCATTTT
>-|TRBJ2-7|-|TRBV19|14
CASSIRDGSYEQYF
TGTGCCAGTAGTATCCGAGACGGGTCCTACGAGCAGTACTTC
>-|TRBJ1-2|-|TRBV28|15
CASSPWDIPNYGYTF
TGTGCCAGCAGTCCCTGGGACATACCTAACTATGGCTACACCTTC